These 3 T cell receptor beta chains share one sample of origin, sequenced in a study of cytomegalovirus exposure and HLA in healthy donors. The PCR contained 60 Vbeta and 13 Jbeta primers. The repertoire was sequenced with immunoSEQ multiplex PCR; TCRdb's copy has only in-frame clones and lacks some. This table holds 140,000 to 150,000 clones, approximately 70% found once. The sample comprised PBMCs. The receptors stem from a woman aged 18-29 years in good health and CMV-seronegative.

This CDR3 is CASTSGQLNTEAFF. The DNA for the CDR3 is TGTGCCAGCACTTCAGGACAGCTGAACACTGAAGCTTTCTTT. This rearrangement joins TRBV6-5 to TRBJ1-1; the D gene is possibly TRBD1 (6 bases). CDR3 length: 14 residues. The V gene lost 7 bases and the J gene lost 0 bases, with 12 bases spanning the gap. Germline loops: CDR1 MNHEY, CDR2 SVGAGI.

The V and J genes are TRBV11-3 and TRBJ2-5; 9 bases fit TRBD2. The CDR3 length is 16 residues. The V and J ends lost 4 bases and 2 bases, in that order; junction bases with no gene match: 8. CDR1 and CDR2 (germline): SGHNT, YENEEA. The CDR3 region has the DNA TGTGCCAGCAGCTCCCAAGGGACTAGCTTACAAGAGACCCAGTACTTC. It is translated as CASSSQGTSLQETQYF.

V gene TRBV4-3 combines with J gene TRBJ1-1, with TRBD1 identical over 11 bases. Germline assignment: CDR1 LGHNA and CDR2 YSLEER. The CDR3 loop spans 18 amino acids. Trimming took 0 bases from V and 1 from J; bases not matched to a gene: 7. CDR3 loop: CASSQDWTGGAGNTEAFF. In DNA, the CDR3 is TGCGCCAGCAGCCAAGATTGGACAGGGGGCGCGGGGAACACTGAAGCTTTCTTT.